This T cell receptor (beta chain) was sequenced for a study of early T cells in non-severe SARS-CoV-2 infection. For the study at large: The sequenced material was bulk RNA from unsorted whole blood, and its chains were unpaired.

The CDR3 consists of 15 residues. Germline values: CDR1 SGDLS, CDR2 YYNGEE. The J segment lost 4 bases and the V segment lost 0 bases, leaving 4 bases of the junction unmatched. cDNA molecules, individually, were tagged with unique molecular identifiers. TCRdb used MiXCR to reprocess the 5' RACE reads, holding one entry per CDR3 protein. The data hold tens of thousands of distinct CDR3 sequences, with about 9.8% observed a single time. Sequencing input: whole blood. The sequence was collected from an adult who was a healthcare worker with PCR-confirmed SARS-CoV-2 infection or an uninfected control (not recorded which). The chain joins TRBV9 to TRBJ2-5; the match to TRBD2 covers 9 bases. Here the CDR3 reads CASSVGGRAIETQYF. In DNA, the CDR3 is TGTGCCAGCAGCGTAGGCGGGAGGGCCATAGAGACCCAGTACTTC.